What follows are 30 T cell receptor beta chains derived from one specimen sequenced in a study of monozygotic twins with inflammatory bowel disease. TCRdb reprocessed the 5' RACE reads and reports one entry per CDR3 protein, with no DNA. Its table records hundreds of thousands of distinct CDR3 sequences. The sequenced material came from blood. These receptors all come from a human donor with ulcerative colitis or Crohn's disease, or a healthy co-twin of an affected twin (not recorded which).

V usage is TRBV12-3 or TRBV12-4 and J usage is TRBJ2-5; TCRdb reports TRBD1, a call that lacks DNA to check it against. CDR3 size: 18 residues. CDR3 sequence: CASSFSYGHLQGRETQYF.

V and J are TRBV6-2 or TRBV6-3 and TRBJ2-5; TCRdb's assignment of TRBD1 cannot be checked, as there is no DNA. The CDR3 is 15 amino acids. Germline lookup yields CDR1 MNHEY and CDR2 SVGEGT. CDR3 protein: CASSPGTLSAETQYF.

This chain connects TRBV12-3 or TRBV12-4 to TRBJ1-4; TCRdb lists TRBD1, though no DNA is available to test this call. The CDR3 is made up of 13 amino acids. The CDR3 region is CATNRGRREKLFF.

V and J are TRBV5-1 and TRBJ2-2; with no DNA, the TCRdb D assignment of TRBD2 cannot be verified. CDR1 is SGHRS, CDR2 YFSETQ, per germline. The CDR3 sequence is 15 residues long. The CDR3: CASGISGRETGELFF.

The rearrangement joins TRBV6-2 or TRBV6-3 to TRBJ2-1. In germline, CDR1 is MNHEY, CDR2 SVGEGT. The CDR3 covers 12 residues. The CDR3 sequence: CASSPIFNEQFF.

The CDR3 reads CASSLVVGPREANYGYTF. V gene TRBV12-3 or TRBV12-4 combines with J gene TRBJ1-2. CDR3 size: 18 residues.

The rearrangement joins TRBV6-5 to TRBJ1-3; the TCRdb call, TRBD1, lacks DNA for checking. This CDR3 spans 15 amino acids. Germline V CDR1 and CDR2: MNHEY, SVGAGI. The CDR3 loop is CASSYNRVTGNTIYF.

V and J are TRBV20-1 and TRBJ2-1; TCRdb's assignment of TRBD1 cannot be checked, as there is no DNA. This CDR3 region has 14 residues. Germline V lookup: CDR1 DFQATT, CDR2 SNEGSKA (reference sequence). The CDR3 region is CSARDLGQANEQFF.

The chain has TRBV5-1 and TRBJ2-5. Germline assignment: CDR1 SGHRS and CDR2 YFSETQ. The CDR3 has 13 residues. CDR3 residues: CASSLNAKETQYF.

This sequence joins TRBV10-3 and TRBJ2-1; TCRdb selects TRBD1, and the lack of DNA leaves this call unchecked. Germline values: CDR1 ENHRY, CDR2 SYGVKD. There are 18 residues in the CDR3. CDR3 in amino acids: CAIRPWGGGSKMNNEQFF.

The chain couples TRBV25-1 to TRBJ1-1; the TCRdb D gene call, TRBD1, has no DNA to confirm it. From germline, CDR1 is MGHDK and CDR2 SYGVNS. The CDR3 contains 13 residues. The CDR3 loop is CASSEPGRTEAFF. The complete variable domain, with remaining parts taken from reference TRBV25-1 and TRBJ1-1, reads EADIYQTPRYLVIGTGKKITLECSQTMGHDKMYWYQQDPGMELHLIHYSYGVNSTEKGDLSSESTVSRIRTEHFPLTLESARPSHTSQYLCASSEPGRTEAFFGQGTRLTVV.

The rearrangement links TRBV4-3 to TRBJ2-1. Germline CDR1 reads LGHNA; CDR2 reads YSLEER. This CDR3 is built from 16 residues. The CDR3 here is CASSLSLSSSYNEQFF.

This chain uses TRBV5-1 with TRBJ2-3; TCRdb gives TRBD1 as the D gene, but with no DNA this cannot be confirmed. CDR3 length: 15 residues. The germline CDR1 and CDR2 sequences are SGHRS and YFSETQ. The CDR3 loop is CASSSGGGITDTQYF.

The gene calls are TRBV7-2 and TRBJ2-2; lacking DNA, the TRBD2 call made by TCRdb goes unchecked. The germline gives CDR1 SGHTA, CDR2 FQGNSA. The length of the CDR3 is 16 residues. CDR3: CASSLAGGAGAGELFF.

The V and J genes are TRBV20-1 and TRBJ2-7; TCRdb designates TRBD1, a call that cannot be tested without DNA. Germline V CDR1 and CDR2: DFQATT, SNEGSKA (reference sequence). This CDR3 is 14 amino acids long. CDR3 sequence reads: CSARRTGGVDEQYF.

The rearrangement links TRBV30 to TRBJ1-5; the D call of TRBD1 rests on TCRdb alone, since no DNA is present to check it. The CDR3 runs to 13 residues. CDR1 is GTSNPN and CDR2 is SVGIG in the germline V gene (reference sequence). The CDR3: CAWAKAGDQPQHF.

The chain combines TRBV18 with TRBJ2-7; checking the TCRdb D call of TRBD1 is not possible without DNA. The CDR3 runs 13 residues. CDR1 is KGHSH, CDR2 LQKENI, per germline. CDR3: CASSRTGGREQYF.

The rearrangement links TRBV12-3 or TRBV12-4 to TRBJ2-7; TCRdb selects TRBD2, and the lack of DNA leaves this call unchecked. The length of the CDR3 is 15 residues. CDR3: CASTNQGLAGDEQYF.

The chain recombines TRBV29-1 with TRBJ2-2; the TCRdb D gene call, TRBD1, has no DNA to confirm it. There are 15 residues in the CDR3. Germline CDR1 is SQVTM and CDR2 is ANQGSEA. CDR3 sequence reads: CSVEYLAGGAGELFF.

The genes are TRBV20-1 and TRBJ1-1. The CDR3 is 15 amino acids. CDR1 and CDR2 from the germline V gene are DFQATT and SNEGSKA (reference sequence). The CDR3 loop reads CSASPGGGRVPEAFF.

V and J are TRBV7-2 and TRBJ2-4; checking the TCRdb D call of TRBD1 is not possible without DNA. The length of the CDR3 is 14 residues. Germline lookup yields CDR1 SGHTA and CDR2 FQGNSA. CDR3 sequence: CASSPRGGKNIQYF.

Here the CDR3 reads CSARPGEGNSPLHF. This sequence joins TRBV20-1 and TRBJ1-6; TCRdb's D call of TRBD1 is untestable without DNA. The V gene's germline CDR1 is DFQATT and CDR2 SNEGSKA (reference sequence). The CDR3 length is 14 residues.

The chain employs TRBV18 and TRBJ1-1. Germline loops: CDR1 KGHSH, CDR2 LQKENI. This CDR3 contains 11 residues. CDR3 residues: CASSAVDEAFF.

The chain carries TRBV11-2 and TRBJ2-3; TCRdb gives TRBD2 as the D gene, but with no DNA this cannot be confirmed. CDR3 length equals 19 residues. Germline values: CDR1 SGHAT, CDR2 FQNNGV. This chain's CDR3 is CASSLGAQAERGRRGTQYF.

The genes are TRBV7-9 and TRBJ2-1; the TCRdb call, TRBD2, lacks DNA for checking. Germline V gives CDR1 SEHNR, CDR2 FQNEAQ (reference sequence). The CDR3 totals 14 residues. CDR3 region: CVSSSSSRLPKQFF.

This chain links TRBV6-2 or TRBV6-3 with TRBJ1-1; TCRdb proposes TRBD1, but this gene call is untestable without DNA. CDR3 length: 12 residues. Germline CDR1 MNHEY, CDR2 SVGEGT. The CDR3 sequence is CASSNDRARAFF.

This chain's CDR3 is CASSLREPPYEQYF. The chain couples TRBV5-1 to TRBJ2-7; TCRdb returns TRBD2, unconfirmable since there is no DNA. This CDR3 is built from 14 residues. Per the germline V gene, CDR1 is SGHRS and CDR2 is YFSETQ.

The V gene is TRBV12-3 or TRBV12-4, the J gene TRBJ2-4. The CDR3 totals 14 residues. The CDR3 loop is CASSDRAAKNIQYF.

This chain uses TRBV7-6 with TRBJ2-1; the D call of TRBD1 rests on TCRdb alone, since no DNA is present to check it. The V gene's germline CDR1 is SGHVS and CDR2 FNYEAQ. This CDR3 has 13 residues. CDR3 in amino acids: CASSRGGHNEQFF.

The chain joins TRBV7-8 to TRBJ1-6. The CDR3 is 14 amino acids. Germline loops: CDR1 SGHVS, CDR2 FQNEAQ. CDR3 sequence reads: CASSLVVGNSPLHF.